The 32 T cell receptor beta chains presented below share a single source sample, sequenced in a study of blood T cell repertoires in COVID-19. Libraries were prepared by immunoSEQ multiplex PCR; TCRdb keeps only in-frame clonotypes and omits some of them. The sample yields almost 250,000 clones, around nine tenths seen once. The specimen sequenced was PBMCs or T cells enriched from blood (not recorded which). Receptors originate from a woman between 45 and 60 years old who had recovered from COVID-19.

The rearrangement links TRBV27 to TRBJ2-1; TRBD1 matches 7 bases. Germline V gene data show CDR1 as MNHEY and CDR2 as SMNVEV (reference sequence). The CDR3 length is 14 residues. V dropped 7 bases and J dropped 5; count of bases not matched to a gene: 8. CDR3 DNA: TGTGCCAGCAAAGCGGACAGGATCGACAATGAGCAGTTCTTC. Translated, it gives CASKADRIDNEQFF.

V and J are TRBV9 and TRBJ1-6, with 8 bases that match TRBD1. The V gene end was trimmed by 3 bases and the J gene end by 7 bases; junction bases not matched to a gene: 6. CDR1 is SGDLS, CDR2 YYNGEE, per germline. The CDR3 spans 15 residues. CDR3 protein: CASSAQGASNSPLHF. DNA for the CDR3: TGTGCCAGCAGCGCTCAGGGGGCTTCGAATTCACCCCTCCACTTT.

V and J are TRBV5-4 and TRBJ2-7; 11 nucleotides align to TRBD1. Per the germline V gene, CDR1 is SGHNT and CDR2 is YYREEE (reference sequence). The length of the CDR3 is 15 residues. Trimming cost V 3 bases and J 4 bases; bases outside gene matches: 6. CDR3 sequence reads: CASSSGQGVRYEQYF. CDR3 nucleotide sequence: TGTGCCAGCAGCTCGGGACAGGGGGTACGATACGAGCAGTACTTC.

The chain is built from TRBV5-3 and TRBJ1-5; maybe TRBD1 (6 bases). TRBV5-3 falls under the ORF class, with uncertain function. V lost 4 bases, J lost 0 bases, and 14 bases lay in between. The CDR3 length is 16 residues. The CDR3 loop reads CARSLWTVFSNQPQHF. In DNA form, the CDR3 reads TGTGCCAGAAGCCTTTGGACAGTTTTTAGCAATCAGCCCCAGCATTTT.

The rearrangement joins TRBV6-5 to TRBJ2-7, with 7 bases fitting TRBD1. J lost 3 bases, V lost 7 bases, and 9 bases had no gene match. The CDR3 covers 14 residues. CDR1 and CDR2 from the germline V gene are MNHEY and SVGAGI. The CDR3 nucleotides are TGTGCCAGCAACAGGGACGGGACAGTCTACGAGCAGTACTTC. Translated: CASNRDGTVYEQYF.

The chain couples TRBV27 to TRBJ2-2; possible D gene TRBD1, 5 bases. CDR1 MNHEY and CDR2 SMNVEV come from the germline V gene (reference sequence). The CDR3 extends over 13 amino acids. V was shortened by 6 bases and J by 6 bases, with 11 bases between the two germline ends. The CDR3 region is CASRRRGAGELFF. As DNA, the CDR3 is TGTGCCAGCAGGAGAAGGGGCGCCGGGGAGCTGTTTTTT.

The chain recombines TRBV5-4 with TRBJ2-4, with a weak D call TRBD2 (5 bases). Germline values: CDR1 SGHNT, CDR2 YYREEE (reference sequence). The CDR3 has 15 residues. Trimming took 3 bases from V and 7 from J, leaving 17 bases between them. The CDR3 region is CASSSRRGQLNIQYF. The CDR3 DNA is TGTGCCAGCAGCTCCCGCCGGGGTCAGTTGAACATTCAGTACTTC.

This chain joins TRBV5-1 and TRBJ1-1; D gene unclear. The germline CDR1 and CDR2 sequences are SGHRS and YFSETQ. Trimming removed 4 bases from V and 4 bases from J, with 14 bases in between. The CDR3 has 14 amino acids. The CDR3 nucleotides are TGCGCCAGCAGCGCCCAGCGGAGTCTCACTGAAGCTTTCTTT. It specifies CASSAQRSLTEAFF.

The chain combines TRBV9 with TRBJ2-7; TRBD2 agrees at 7 bases. This CDR3 region has 12 residues. Germline V gene lookup returns CDR1 SGDLS and CDR2 YYNGEE. V was pared by 2 bases and J by 6 bases, with 2 bases of the junction left unmatched. In DNA form, the CDR3 reads TGTGCCAGCAGCGTGGGGGGGAGCGAGCAGTACTTC. Its protein product is CASSVGGSEQYF.

The chain has TRBV3-1 (or the pseudogene TRBV3-2) and TRBJ2-7; D remains unclear. Trimming took 5 bases from V and 0 from J, leaving 5 bases between them. The CDR3 sequence is 12 residues long. Germline assignment: CDR1 LGHDT and CDR2 YNNKEL (reference sequence). The CDR3 is CASSTSSYEQYF. In DNA form, the CDR3 reads TGTGCCAGCAGCACAAGCTCCTACGAGCAGTACTTC.

The chain has TRBV19 and TRBJ1-5; 7 nucleotides agree with TRBD1. Trimming cost V 5 bases and J 4 bases; bases outside gene matches: 2. Looked up from germline, CDR1 is LNHDA and CDR2 is SQIVND (reference sequence). This CDR3 comprises 13 residues. Here the CDR3 reads CASSPGGNQPQHF. The CDR3 DNA follows: TGTGCCAGTAGTCCAGGGGGTAATCAGCCCCAGCATTTT.

The chain combines TRBV7-9 with TRBJ1-2; D remains unclear. V was clipped by 2 bases and J by 7 bases, with 17 bases between them. Germline V gene data show CDR1 as SEHNR and CDR2 as FQNEAQ (reference sequence). The CDR3 has 15 amino acids. The CDR3 DNA is TGTGCCAGCAGCTTATCAGCGGGCCTCGATAGTGGCTACACCTTC. Residues: CASSLSAGLDSGYTF. The full variable domain, in which reference TRBV7-9 and TRBJ1-2 provide the parts outside the CDR3, is DTGVSQNPRHKITKRGQNVTFRCDPISEHNRLYWYRQTLGQGPEFLTYFQNEAQLEKSRLLSDRFSAERPKGSFSTLEIQRTEQGDSAMYLCASSLSAGLDSGYTFGSGTRLTVV.

J is TRBJ1-2 and V is TRBV5-1; possibly TRBD1 for D (5 bases). The germline gives CDR1 SGHRS, CDR2 YFSETQ. Trimming pared 4 bases from V and 8 bases from J, leaving 15 bases between. The CDR3 covers 13 residues. Here the CDR3 reads CASSEGEGRGYTF. As DNA, the CDR3 is TGCGCCAGCAGCGAAGGGGAGGGCCGGGGCTACACCTTC.

The rearrangement uses TRBV29-1 and TRBJ2-5; TRBD2 matches at 9 bases. In germline, CDR1 is SQVTM, CDR2 ANQGSEA. This CDR3 has 15 residues. Losses at the gene ends were 6 bases for V and 5 bases for J; bases not matched to a gene: 13. CDR3 sequence: CSVTGLAGISETQYF. The CDR3, as DNA: TGCAGCGTGACTGGGCTAGCGGGAATTTCGGAGACCCAGTACTTC.

The chain recombines TRBV5-1 with TRBJ2-5; 7 bases map to TRBD2. Germline CDR1 and CDR2: SGHRS and YFSETQ. The J segment lost 5 bases and the V segment lost 0 bases, leaving 7 bases of the junction unmatched. CDR3 size: 15 residues. Here the CDR3 reads CASSLESGKAETQYF. In DNA, the CDR3 is TGCGCCAGCAGCTTGGAAAGCGGGAAGGCGGAGACCCAGTACTTC.

This clone was detected a few times. The chain links TRBV2 to TRBJ1-5; TRBD1 matches at 9 bases. V shed 3 bases, J shed 7 bases, and the junction held 7 bases outside the gene matches. Germline assignment: CDR1 SNHLY and CDR2 FYNNEI. The CDR3 consists of 15 residues. This chain's CDR3 is CASSEGQGLKQPQHF. The DNA for the CDR3 is TGTGCCAGCAGTGAGGGACAGGGTTTGAAACAGCCCCAGCATTTT.

This clone was observed once. The chain has TRBV4-3 and TRBJ2-7, with D possibly being TRBD2 (6 bases). Germline assignment: CDR1 LGHNA and CDR2 YSLEER. The V end lost 0 bases, the J end lost 1 base, and 10 bases lay between the germline ends. The length of the CDR3 is 15 residues. CDR3 bases: TGCGCCAGCAGCCAAGATCTGGGGGGATCCTACGAGCAGTACTTC. Protein: CASSQDLGGSYEQYF.

V is TRBV7-2 and J is TRBJ1-5; possible D gene TRBD1, 5 bases. The CDR3 extends over 15 amino acids. Trimming removed 5 bases from V and 5 bases from J, with 16 bases in between. In germline, CDR1 is SGHTA, CDR2 FQGNSA. CDR3 in DNA: TGTGCCAGCAGCGCGTCAGCAGGGAATGATCAGCCCCAGCATTTT. Residues: CASSASAGNDQPQHF. Using reference TRBV7-2 and TRBJ1-5 for the parts outside the CDR3, the full variable domain is GAGVSQSPSNKVTEKGKDVELRCDPISGHTALYWYRQSLGQGLEFLIYFQGNSAPDKSGLPSDRFSAERTGGSVSTLTIQRTQQEDSAVYLCASSASAGNDQPQHFGDGTRLSIL.

This chain links TRBV18 with TRBJ2-6; D may be TRBD1 (6 bases). Germline assignment: CDR1 KGHSH and CDR2 LQKENI. The CDR3 contains 16 residues. Trimming pared 2 bases from V and 0 bases from J, leaving 8 bases between. For the CDR3, the DNA is TGTGCCAGCTCACCAGACAGGTCCTCTGGGGCCAACGTCCTGACTTTC. This encodes CASSPDRSSGANVLTF.

The chain carries TRBV11-1 and TRBJ2-7; D may be TRBD2 (5 bases). Germline assignment: CDR1 SGHAT and CDR2 FQDESV (reference sequence). Deletions cut 2 bases from V and 0 bases from J, with 14 bases between. The CDR3 consists of 16 residues. DNA of the CDR3: TGTGCCAGCAGCTTACTAAGTGGCGGACTCTCCTACGAGCAGTACTTC. It is translated as CASSLLSGGLSYEQYF.

The rearrangement uses TRBV30 and TRBJ2-1, with TRBD2 matching 10 bases. Unmatched junction bases numbered 7, after V lost 5 bases and J lost 3 bases. This CDR3 region has 15 residues. Germline V gene data show CDR1 as GTSNPN and CDR2 as SVGIG (reference sequence). The CDR3, as DNA: TGTGCCTGGGCTAGCGGGAGAGGGGTCTACAATGAGCAGTTCTTC. Protein product: CAWASGRGVYNEQFF.

The rearrangement uses TRBV2 and TRBJ2-5; tentatively, D is TRBD1 (6 bases). This CDR3 is 13 amino acids long. V lost 4 bases and J lost 2, with 8 bases in between. Germline values: CDR1 SNHLY, CDR2 FYNNEI. In DNA, the CDR3 is TGTGCCAGCAGTGGACAGGCACAAGAGACCCAGTACTTC. Amino acid sequence: CASSGQAQETQYF. The full variable domain, completed using reference TRBV2 and TRBJ2-5, is EPEVTQTPSHQVTQMGQEVILRCVPISNHLYFYWYRQILGQKVEFLVSFYNNEISEKSEIFDDQFSVERPDGSNFTLKIRSTKLEDSAMYFCASSGQAQETQYFGPGTRLLVL.

The chain employs TRBV6-1 and TRBJ2-5; 8 bases align to TRBD2. The CDR3 consists of 16 residues. Germline CDR1 is MNHNS and CDR2 is SASEGT. The junction had 15 bases not matched to a gene; V was cut back by 7 bases and J by 5 bases. Here the CDR3 reads CASIDRNSGVFETQYF. The CDR3 DNA sequence: TGTGCCAGCATTGACAGGAATAGCGGGGTATTCGAGACCCAGTACTTC.

This clone was detected a few times. V and J are TRBV19 and TRBJ1-5, with D possibly TRBD1 on 5 matching bases. The V end was cut by 6 bases, the J end by 7 bases, with 13 bases between. CDR1 and CDR2 (germline): LNHDA, SQIVND (reference sequence). This CDR3 is 13 amino acids long. CDR3 residues: CASSQGLYQPQHF. In DNA, the CDR3 is TGTGCCAGTAGCCAGGGATTGTACCAGCCCCAGCATTTT.

The chain uses TRBV30 and TRBJ2-7; maybe TRBD1 (6 bases). The CDR3 totals 17 residues. Germline V gene data show CDR1 as GTSNPN and CDR2 as SVGIG (reference sequence). Trimming cost V 0 bases and J 3 bases, with 21 bases left between them. The CDR3 sequence is CAWSVPPTGILYYEQYF. The CDR3 DNA reads as TGTGCCTGGAGTGTACCCCCCACAGGGATTCTCTACTACGAGCAGTACTTC.

The J gene is TRBJ1-1, the V gene TRBV5-1; 8 bases line up with TRBD1. Per germline, CDR1 SGHRS and CDR2 YFSETQ. The ends lost 0 bases at V and 1 base at J; junction bases unmatched: 5. The CDR3 loop spans 16 amino acids. The CDR3, as DNA: TGCGCCAGCAGCTTGGCGCAGGGGGCCTCGAACACTGAAGCTTTCTTT. Amino acid sequence: CASSLAQGASNTEAFF. Filled out from reference TRBV5-1 and TRBJ1-1, the complete variable domain reads KAGVTQTPRYLIKTRGQQVTLSCSPISGHRSVSWYQQTPGQGLQFLFEYFSETQRNKGNFPGRFSGRQFSNSRSEMNVSTLELGDSALYLCASSLAQGASNTEAFFGQGTRLTVV.

The chain is built from TRBV4-2 and TRBJ2-7; TRBD2 aligns across 11 bases. Unmatched junction bases numbered 1, after V lost 0 bases and J lost 3 bases. The V gene's germline CDR1 is LGHNA and CDR2 YNFKEQ. The CDR3 is 15 residues long. CDR3 residues: CASSQELAGVYEQYF. As DNA, the CDR3 is TGTGCCAGCAGCCAAGAACTAGCGGGAGTCTACGAGCAGTACTTC.

The J gene is TRBJ2-1, the V gene TRBV11-3; TRBD2 agrees at 10 bases. CDR1 and CDR2 (germline): SGHNT, YENEEA. The V segment lost 1 base and the J segment 8 bases; nucleotides outside the gene matches: 8. The CDR3 is made up of 16 amino acids. CDR3 bases: TGTGCCAGCAGCTTAGGAGCGACTAGCGGGTGGGATGAGCAGTTCTTC. As protein: CASSLGATSGWDEQFF.

The chain joins TRBV30 to TRBJ2-7, with D uncertain. Trimming pared 4 bases from V and 6 bases from J, leaving 10 bases between. Germline-derived CDR1 and CDR2 are GTSNPN and SVGIG (reference sequence). This CDR3 contains 11 residues. The CDR3 nucleotides read TGTGCCTGGAAAAAAACGGGCGAGCAGTACTTC. As protein: CAWKKTGEQYF.

A note on this clone: Other DNA sequences from this sample encode an identical CDR3 as well. This chain joins TRBV3-1 (or the pseudogene TRBV3-2) and TRBJ2-7; unclear D gene. The V and J ends lost 1 base and 3 bases respectively, with 4 bases between them. CDR1 is LGHDT, CDR2 YNNKEL, per germline (reference sequence). This CDR3 comprises 12 residues. CDR3 DNA: TGTGCCAGCAGCCAAGGAGGCTACGAGCAGTACTTC. Its protein is CASSQGGYEQYF.

V usage is TRBV6-5 and J usage is TRBJ1-4, with D possibly being TRBD1 (6 bases). The V gene's germline CDR1 is MNHEY and CDR2 SVGAGI. The CDR3 totals 14 residues. Trimming removed 6 bases from V and 5 bases from J, with 13 bases in between. The CDR3 sequence is CASSQRGRNEKLFF. The CDR3 bases are TGTGCCAGCAGCCAAAGGGGGAGAAATGAAAAACTGTTTTTT.

The V gene is TRBV3-1 (or the pseudogene TRBV3-2), the J gene TRBJ2-6; weak D call: TRBD2 (5 bases). CDR1 is LGHDT, CDR2 YNNKEL, per germline (reference sequence). Trimming shortened V by 5 bases and J by 0 bases, and 5 bases separated the two germline ends. The CDR3 sequence is 14 residues long. The CDR3 nucleotides are TGTGCCAGCAGCGAGGGCTCTGGGGCCAACGTCCTGACTTTC. Translating gives CASSEGSGANVLTF.